The next 10 T cell receptor beta chains were all read from a single sample in a study of T cell changes during pregnancy in multiple sclerosis. TCRdb's table, derived via immunoSEQ multiplex PCR, lists solely in-frame clones and lacks some. The repertoire has some 37,000 clones, about nine tenths of them found once; the top ten carry under 0.45%. Sequenced here: CD4+ T cells from peripheral blood mononuclear cells, sampled after pregnancy. The source of these receptors is a female donor in good health, enrolled as a control in a pregnancy study.

This chain links TRBV7-9 with TRBJ2-7; the D gene is possibly TRBD2 (5 bases). The length of the CDR3 is 16 residues. V was trimmed by 6 bases and J by 0 bases, leaving 18 bases between them. CDR1 SEHNR and CDR2 FQNEAQ come from the germline V gene (reference sequence). The CDR3 region has the DNA TGTGCCAGCAGTCGGTACGGAAGCGGAAGCTCCTACGAGCAGTACTTC. Amino acid sequence: CASSRYGSGSSYEQYF.

The gene calls are TRBV5-1 and TRBJ2-3; 8 bases match TRBD1. There are 19 residues in the CDR3. Germline CDR1 reads SGHRS; CDR2 reads YFSETQ. V lost 0 bases to trimming and J lost 2 bases; unmatched junction nucleotides: 14. DNA for the CDR3: TGCGCCAGCAGCTTGGGAGGACAGGGTCCCTTTTTGCCCACAGATACGCAGTATTTT. Translating it yields CASSLGGQGPFLPTDTQYF.

This chain uses TRBV18 with TRBJ1-2; 7 bases line up with TRBD1. After removal of 4 bases from V and 0 bases from J, the junction contained 5 bases not matched to a gene. CDR1 KGHSH and CDR2 LQKENI come from the germline V gene. CDR3 size: 15 residues. The CDR3 here is CASSLRDSTNYGYTF. The CDR3 nucleotides are TGTGCCAGCTCACTCCGGGACAGTACTAACTATGGCTACACCTTC.

The rearrangement links TRBV11-2 to TRBJ2-7, with TRBD2 matching over 13 bases. The CDR3 totals 15 residues. CDR1 and CDR2 from the germline V gene are SGHAT and FQNNGV. Trimming took 5 bases from V and 5 from J; bases not matched to a gene: 6. The CDR3 DNA is TGTGCCAGCAGCCCGAGGACTAGCGGGAGAGACGAGCAGTACTTC. Translated: CASSPRTSGRDEQYF.

The chain couples TRBV10-3 to TRBJ2-7, with D tentatively TRBD1 (5 bases). CDR1 is ENHRY, CDR2 SYGVKD, per germline. CDR3 size: 13 residues. V lost 6 bases, J lost 10 bases, and 19 bases lay in between. The CDR3 nucleotides are TGTGCCATCAGAGCCTTTGACAGCCCTCAACAGTACTTC. Protein sequence: CAIRAFDSPQQYF.

This chain uses TRBV29-1 with TRBJ2-6, with D perhaps TRBD2 (5 bases). CDR1 and CDR2 (germline): SQVTM, ANQGSEA. The CDR3 contains 16 residues. V gave up 4 bases and J gave up 0 bases, with 13 bases separating them. CDR3 amino acids: CSVVVFGDSGANVLTF. DNA of the CDR3: TGCAGCGTTGTAGTATTCGGGGACTCTGGGGCCAACGTCCTGACTTTC.

The genes are TRBV7-2 and TRBJ2-7; 8 bases agree with TRBD2. This CDR3 spans 19 amino acids. V trimming: 4 bases; J trimming: 0 bases; junction bases outside the gene matches: 17. CDR1 and CDR2 (germline): SGHTA, FQGNSA. The CDR3 bases are TGTGCCAGCAGCTCCCTACGATGGGTAGCGGGGAACCACTCCTACGAGCAGTACTTC. It translates to CASSSLRWVAGNHSYEQYF.

This clone was detected once. The chain carries TRBV5-6 and TRBJ1-5; D ambiguous. The germline V and J ends were trimmed by 4 bases and 3 bases, with 8 bases remaining between them. The CDR3 is made up of 13 amino acids. Germline V gene data show CDR1 as SGHDT and CDR2 as YYEEEE. In DNA, the CDR3 is TGTGCCAGCAGCCCGGGGATCAATCAGCCCCAGCATTTT. The encoded protein is CASSPGINQPQHF.

The chain carries TRBV30 and TRBJ2-3; D is uncertain. Trimming removed 0 bases at V and 0 bases at J, with 4 bases between. The V gene's germline CDR1 is GTSNPN and CDR2 SVGIG (reference sequence). This CDR3 spans 13 amino acids. The CDR3 protein is CAWSVASTDTQYF. Here the CDR3 DNA reads TGTGCCTGGAGTGTAGCAAGCACAGATACGCAGTATTTT.

The chain carries TRBV11-3 and TRBJ2-5, with D tentatively TRBD2 (5 bases). Trimming took 5 bases from V and 6 from J, leaving 10 bases between them. The CDR3 loop spans 12 amino acids. Germline values: CDR1 SGHNT, CDR2 YENEEA. The CDR3 is CASSPGGKTQYF. CDR3 coding DNA: TGTGCCAGCAGCCCCGGAGGAAAGACCCAGTACTTC.